This T cell receptor beta chain was sequenced for a study of T-cell reconstitution after alpha-beta-depleted transplantation in children. The CDR3 covers 19 residues. The V segment lost 0 bases and the J segment 9 bases; nucleotides outside the gene matches: 21. CDR1 is SGHAT and CDR2 is FQNNGV in the germline V gene. Points from the study as a whole: Reportedly, roughly two months post-transplant, alpha-beta T cells arose from several hundred expanded graft clones. Surviving recipient T cells and thymic progenitors produced the high day-60 TCRbeta diversity seen in some patients.

TCRbeta library preparation incorporated unique molecular identifiers. TCRdb redid the calling of the PCR reads with MiXCR, one entry per CDR3 protein. Here the sample spans around 130,000 distinct CDR3 sequences, 8.5% to 10% being singletons. On this clonotype: Its antigen is still unknown.

This clonotype originated in a girl under three years old who had a stem cell transplant for combined immunodeficiency, so the T cells may come from the graft donor. The chain combines TRBV11-2 with TRBJ1-2; the match to TRBD1 covers 8 bases. The sample in question was PBMCs, mostly from graft donor cells, obtained 180 days after TCRalphabeta/CD19-depleted stem cell transplant. CDR3 region: CASSLEAPRPGTGHFSYTF. The CDR3, as DNA: TGTGCCAGCAGCTTAGAAGCCCCGCGACCAGGGACAGGCCATTTTAGCTACACCTTC.